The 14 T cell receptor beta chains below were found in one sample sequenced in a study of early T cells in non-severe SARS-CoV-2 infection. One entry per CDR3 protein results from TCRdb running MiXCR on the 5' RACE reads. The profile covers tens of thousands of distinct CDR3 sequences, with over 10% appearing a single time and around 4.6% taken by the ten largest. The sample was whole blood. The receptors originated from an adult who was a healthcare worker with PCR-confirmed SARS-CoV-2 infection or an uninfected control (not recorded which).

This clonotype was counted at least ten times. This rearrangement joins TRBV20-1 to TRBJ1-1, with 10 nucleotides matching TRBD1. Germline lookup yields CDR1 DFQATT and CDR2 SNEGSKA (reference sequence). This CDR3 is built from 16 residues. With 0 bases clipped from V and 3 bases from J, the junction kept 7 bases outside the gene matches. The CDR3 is CSARDDRGRLDTEAFF. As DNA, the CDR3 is TGCAGTGCTAGAGACGACAGGGGGCGCTTGGACACTGAAGCTTTCTTT.

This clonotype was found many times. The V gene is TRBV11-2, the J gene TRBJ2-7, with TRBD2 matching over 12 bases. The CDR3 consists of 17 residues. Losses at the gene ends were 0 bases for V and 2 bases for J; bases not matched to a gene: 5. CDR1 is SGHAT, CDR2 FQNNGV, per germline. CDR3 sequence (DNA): TGTGCCAGCAGCTTAGAAGGACTAGCGGGGTCCCCCTACGAGCAGTACTTC. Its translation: CASSLEGLAGSPYEQYF.

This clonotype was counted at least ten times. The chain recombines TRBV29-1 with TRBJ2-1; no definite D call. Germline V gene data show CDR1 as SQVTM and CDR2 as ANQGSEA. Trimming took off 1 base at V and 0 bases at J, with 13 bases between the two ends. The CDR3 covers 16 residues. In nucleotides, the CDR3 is TGCAGCGTTGAAGTTCCAGACGCGAACTCCTACAATGAGCAGTTCTTC. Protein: CSVEVPDANSYNEQFF.

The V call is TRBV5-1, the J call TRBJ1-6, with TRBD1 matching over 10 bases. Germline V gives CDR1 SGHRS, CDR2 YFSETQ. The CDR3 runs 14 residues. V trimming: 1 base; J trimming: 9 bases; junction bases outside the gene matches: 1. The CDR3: CASSLRDRGSPLHF. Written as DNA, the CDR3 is TGCGCCAGCAGCTTGAGGGACAGGGGTTCACCCCTCCACTTT.

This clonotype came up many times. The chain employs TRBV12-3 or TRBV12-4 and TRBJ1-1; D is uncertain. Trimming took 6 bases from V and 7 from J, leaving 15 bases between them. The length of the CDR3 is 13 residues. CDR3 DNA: TGTGCCAGCAGGAGGGATTTCGTGGTTGAAGCTTTCTTT. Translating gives CASRRDFVVEAFF.

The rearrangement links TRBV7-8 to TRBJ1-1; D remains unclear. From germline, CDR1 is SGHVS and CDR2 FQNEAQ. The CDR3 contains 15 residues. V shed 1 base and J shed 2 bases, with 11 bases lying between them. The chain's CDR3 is CASSLESEANTEAFF. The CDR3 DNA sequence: TGTGCCAGCAGCTTAGAGTCGGAGGCCAACACTGAAGCTTTCTTT.

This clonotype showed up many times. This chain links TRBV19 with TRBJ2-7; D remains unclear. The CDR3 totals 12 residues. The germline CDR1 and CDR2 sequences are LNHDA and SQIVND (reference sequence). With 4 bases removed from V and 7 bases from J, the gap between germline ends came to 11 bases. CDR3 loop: CASSTSRLEQYF. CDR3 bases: TGTGCCAGTAGTACCAGTAGATTGGAGCAGTACTTC.

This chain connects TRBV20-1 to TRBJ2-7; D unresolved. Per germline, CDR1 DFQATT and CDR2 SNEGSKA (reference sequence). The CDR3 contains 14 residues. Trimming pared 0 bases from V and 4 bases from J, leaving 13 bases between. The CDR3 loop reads CSARDSPSGYEQYF. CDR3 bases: TGCAGTGCTAGAGACTCCCCGTCCGGGTACGAGCAGTACTTC.

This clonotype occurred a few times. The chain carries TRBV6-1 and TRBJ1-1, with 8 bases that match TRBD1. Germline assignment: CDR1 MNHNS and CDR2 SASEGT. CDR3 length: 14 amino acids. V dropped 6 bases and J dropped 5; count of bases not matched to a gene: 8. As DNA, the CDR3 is TGTGCCAGCAGCAATAGTTACAGGGGGACTGAAGCTTTCTTT. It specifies CASSNSYRGTEAFF.

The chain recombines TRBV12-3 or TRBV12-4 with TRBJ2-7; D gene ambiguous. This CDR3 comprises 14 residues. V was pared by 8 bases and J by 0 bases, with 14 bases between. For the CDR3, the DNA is TGTGCCAGCGCCCCCCTGGGCAGCTCCTACGAGCAGTACTTC. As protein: CASAPLGSSYEQYF.

CDR3 nucleotides: TGTGCCAGCAGCAGGTCAGGGGACGCTGAAGCTTTCTTT. It specifies CASSRSGDAEAFF. V usage is TRBV11-2 and J usage is TRBJ1-1, with a tentative D call TRBD1 (6 bases). V dropped 5 bases and J dropped 6 bases, with 13 bases sitting between them. The CDR3 loop spans 13 amino acids. Per the germline V gene, CDR1 is SGHAT and CDR2 is FQNNGV. The full variable domain, with the rest looked up from reference TRBV11-2 and TRBJ1-1, is EAGVAQSPRYKIIEKRQSVAFWCNPISGHATLYWYQQILGQGPKLLIQFQNNGVVDDSQLPKDRFSAERLKGVDSTLKIQPAKLEDSAVYLCASSRSGDAEAFFGQGTRLTVV.

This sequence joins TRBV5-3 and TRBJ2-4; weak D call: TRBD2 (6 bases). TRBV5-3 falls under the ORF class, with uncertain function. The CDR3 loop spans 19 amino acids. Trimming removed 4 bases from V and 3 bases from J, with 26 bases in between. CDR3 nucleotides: TGTGCCAGAAGCACCCGGGACTTCCCACGGGGCCCCCGCAAAAACATTCAGTACTTC. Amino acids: CARSTRDFPRGPRKNIQYF.

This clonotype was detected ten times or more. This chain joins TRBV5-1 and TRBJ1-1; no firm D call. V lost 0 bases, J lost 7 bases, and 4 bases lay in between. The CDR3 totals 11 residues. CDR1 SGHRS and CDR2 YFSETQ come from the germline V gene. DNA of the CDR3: TGCGCCAGCAGCTTGGAGGGTGAAGCTTTCTTT. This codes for CASSLEGEAFF.

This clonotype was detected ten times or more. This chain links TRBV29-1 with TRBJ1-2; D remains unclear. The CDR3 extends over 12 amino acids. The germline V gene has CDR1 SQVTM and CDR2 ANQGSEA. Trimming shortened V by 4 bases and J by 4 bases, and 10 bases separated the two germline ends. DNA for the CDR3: TGCAGCGTTGTCGGGCAGGTCTATGGCTACACCTTC. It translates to CSVVGQVYGYTF.